One and the same sample provided the 10 T cell receptor beta chains below, sequenced in a study of blood T cells in healthy people across ages. For the second PCR, which ran for about 6 to 11 cycles, a sample-barcoded 5' primer and a J-beta primer mix were used. Via MiXCR, TCRdb re-called the 5' RACE reads, giving one row per CDR3 protein. The table records about 930,000 distinct CDR3 sequences, 25% to 35% of them present only once. These same records also appear under a second study, on T cells of mothers and their children.

The source material was blood. These receptors were collected from a woman aged 40 to 50 in good health.

This clonotype was seen many times. The chain joins TRBV4-1 to TRBJ1-6; 7 nucleotides align to TRBD1. Germline trimming cut 1 base from V and 5 bases from J; bases unmatched to any gene: 11. CDR3 size: 18 residues. Germline assignment: CDR1 MGHRA and CDR2 YSYEKL. The CDR3 nucleotides are TGCGCCAGCAGCCAAGGGGACAGACTCATACGGGATAATTCACCCCTCCACTTT. Amino acids: CASSQGDRLIRDNSPLHF.

The chain joins TRBV4-1 to TRBJ2-3, with D perhaps assigned TRBD1 or TRBD2 (5 bases each). CDR1 is MGHRA, CDR2 YSYEKL, per germline. CDR3 size: 14 residues. Trimming stripped 10 bases from V and 5 bases from J, with 19 bases between. CDR3 region: CATARDPGKDTQYF. The CDR3 coding sequence is TGCGCCACCGCTCGGGACCCAGGGAAAGATACGCAGTATTTT.

The rearrangement uses TRBV28 and TRBJ1-1; 10 bases fit TRBD1. Germline V lookup: CDR1 MDHEN, CDR2 SYDVKM. The CDR3 contains 17 residues. Trimming at V came to 5 bases and at J to 3 bases, leaving 12 bases not matched to a gene. For the CDR3, the DNA is TGTGCCAGCAGTGGGTGGACAGGGGGGGTGGGTGACACTGAAGCTTTCTTT. Its protein product is CASSGWTGGVGDTEAFF.

V gene TRBV4-1 combines with J gene TRBJ2-2, with D uncertain. V lost 0 bases and J 5 bases, leaving 7 bases between the germline ends. This CDR3 comprises 14 residues. Germline lookup yields CDR1 MGHRA and CDR2 YSYEKL. CDR3 nucleotides: TGCGCCAGCAGCCAAGAGGAGAATACCGGGGAGCTGTTTTTT. This translates into CASSQEENTGELFF.

The sample holds a few counts of this clonotype. V is TRBV19 and J is TRBJ2-1; 9 bases map to TRBD2. Germline V gene sequence: CDR1 LNHDA, CDR2 SQIVND (reference sequence). With 1 base clipped from V and 9 bases from J, the junction kept 7 bases outside the gene matches. The CDR3 runs to 15 residues. CDR3 residues: CASSIAAGGQGEQFF. The CDR3 DNA reads TGTGCCAGTAGTATAGCGGCGGGGGGGCAGGGTGAGCAGTTCTTC.

CDR3 protein: CASNGSSGQAPHGYTF. The CDR3 nucleotides read TGTGCCAGCAATGGGTCGTCCGGACAGGCCCCCCACGGCTACACCTTC. The V gene is TRBV2, the J gene TRBJ1-2; 7 bases are a match to TRBD1. The ends lost 7 bases at V and 8 bases at J; junction bases unmatched: 19. This CDR3 is 16 amino acids long. Germline loops: CDR1 SNHLY, CDR2 FYNNEI.

This clonotype was counted many times. The rearrangement joins TRBV20-1 to TRBJ2-3, with D possibly TRBD2 on 5 matching bases. V was cut by 0 bases and J by 6 bases, with 10 bases left in between. Germline V gene lookup returns CDR1 DFQATT and CDR2 SNEGSKA (reference sequence). This CDR3 contains 13 residues. The CDR3 protein is CSARDPREDTQYF. The CDR3 DNA reads as TGCAGTGCTAGAGACCCTAGGGAGGATACGCAGTATTTT.

The chain is built from TRBV7-2 and TRBJ1-4; 9 nucleotides match TRBD1. This CDR3 is 14 amino acids long. Trimming removed 1 base from V and 10 bases from J; junction bases left unmatched: 4. CDR1 and CDR2 (germline): SGHTA, FQGNSA. In nucleotides, the CDR3 is TGTGCCAGCAGCTTAGACAGGGGGCGCGGAAAACTGTTTTTT. It yields the protein CASSLDRGRGKLFF.

This clonotype occurred a few times. The chain links TRBV10-3 to TRBJ1-2; TRBD1 matches 8 bases. The CDR3 sequence is 13 residues long. Germline V gene data show CDR1 as ENHRY and CDR2 as SYGVKD. The V gene end was trimmed by 4 bases and the J gene end by 7 bases; junction bases not matched to a gene: 5. CDR3 in DNA: TGTGCCATCAGTGGACAGGGGAAGAGTGGCTACACCTTC. Protein sequence: CAISGQGKSGYTF.

This clonotype was recorded a few times. J is TRBJ2-1 and V is TRBV19; possibly TRBD1 for D (5 bases). This CDR3 is built from 13 residues. CDR1 and CDR2 (germline): LNHDA, SQIVND (reference sequence). Trimming took 5 bases from V and 9 from J, leaving 14 bases between them. The CDR3: CASSWAHRGEQFF. DNA of the CDR3: TGTGCCAGTAGTTGGGCTCATAGGGGTGAGCAGTTCTTC.